This TCR beta chain was recovered during a study of T cells in Graves' hyperthyroidism and ophthalmopathy. TCR beta CDR3 sequences were amplified from RNA transcripts. The HTBI primer set drove a first-round RT-PCR of the TCR CDR3. TCRdb reprocessed the multiplex PCR reads via MiXCR and lists one record per CDR3 protein. This sample has roughly 570,000 distinct CDR3 sequences, with approximately 15% found just once. The CDR3 length is 15 residues. Germline loops: CDR1 LNHDA, CDR2 SQIVND (reference sequence). Trimming at V came to 7 bases and at J to 3 bases, leaving 9 bases not matched to a gene. This clonotype has only a few counts.

The sample consisted of blood. This sequence joins TRBV19 and TRBJ1-5, with TRBD1 matching over 7 bases. This TCR derives from a woman in her twenties or thirties with Graves' hyperthyroidism. In nucleotides, the CDR3 is TGTGCCAGTACCAGACAGGGACGCGACAATCAGCCCCAGCATTTT. It yields the protein CASTRQGRDNQPQHF.